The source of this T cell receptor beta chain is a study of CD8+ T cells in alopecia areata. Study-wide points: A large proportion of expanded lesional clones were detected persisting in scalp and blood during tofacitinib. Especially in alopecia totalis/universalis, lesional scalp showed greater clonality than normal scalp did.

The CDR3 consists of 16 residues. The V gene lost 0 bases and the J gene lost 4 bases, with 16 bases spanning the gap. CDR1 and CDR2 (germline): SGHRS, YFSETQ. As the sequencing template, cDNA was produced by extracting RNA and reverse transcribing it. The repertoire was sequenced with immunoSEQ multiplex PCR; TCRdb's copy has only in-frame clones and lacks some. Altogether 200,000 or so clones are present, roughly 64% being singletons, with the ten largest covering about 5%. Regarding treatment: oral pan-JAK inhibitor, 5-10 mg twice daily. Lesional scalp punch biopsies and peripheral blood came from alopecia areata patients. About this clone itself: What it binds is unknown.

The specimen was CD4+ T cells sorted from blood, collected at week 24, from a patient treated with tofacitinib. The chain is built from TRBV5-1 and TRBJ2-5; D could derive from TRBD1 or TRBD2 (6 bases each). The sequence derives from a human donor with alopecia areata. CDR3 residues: CASSLVGGHSAETQYF. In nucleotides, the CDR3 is TGCGCCAGCAGCTTGGTGGGGGGCCATTCGGCAGAGACCCAGTACTTC.